This record looks at one T cell receptor beta chain sequence and its context. What it binds is not known. Donors came from a validation cohort of 95 to 150 subjects, distinct from the first 666-subject cohort. Profiled with immunoSEQ multiplex PCR; TCRdb holds only in-frame clones, not every one. The sample consists of about 98,000 clones, roughly 87% of them appearing once. The data belong to a study of cytomegalovirus exposure and HLA in healthy donors. The study's findings and limits: A classifier reportedly called cytomegalovirus status with high sensitivity and specificity. Confirmation in vitro established that a few CMV-associated chains were specific for CMV antigens.

V was cut by 6 bases and J by 3 bases, with 17 bases left in between. The CDR3 extends over 15 amino acids. CDR1 is SNHLY, CDR2 FYNNEI, per germline. This receptor was identified in a man aged 18 to 30 in good health and CMV-seropositive. This chain connects TRBV2 to TRBJ1-2; D remains unclear. The sample consisted of PBMCs. CDR3 loop: CASSFFRSGDYGYTF. The CDR3 DNA follows: TGTGCCAGCAGCTTCTTCCGCAGCGGGGACTATGGCTACACCTTC.